This T cell receptor beta chain was found in a study of blood T cell repertoires in COVID-19. The protocol was immunoSEQ multiplex PCR, while the TCRdb copy is restricted to in-frame clones and leaves out a portion. The table shows approximately 200,000 clones, with about 85% occurring only once. V was clipped by 2 bases and J by 0 bases, with 6 bases between them. Germline CDR1 SGHDT, CDR2 YYEEEE. The CDR3 totals 13 residues. Sequencing was carried out using peripheral blood. The chain uses TRBV5-6 and TRBJ2-7; possibly TRBD2 for D (5 bases). This sequence originates from a man between 35 and 55 years old with acute or convalescent COVID-19. CDR3 residues: CASSLGSSYEQYF. Here the CDR3 DNA reads TGTGCCAGCAGCTTAGGGAGCTCCTACGAGCAGTACTTC.